The present T cell receptor (beta chain) was sequenced within a study of blood T cell repertoires in COVID-19. In the study overall: From T cells, B-cell-depleted T cells, or PBMCs came the material, which was cDNA or gDNA.

Study processing details: Estimation of nucleated cell counts was performed using reference gene primer amplification. Using immunoSEQ multiplex PCR, the repertoire was profiled, and TCRdb retains in-frame clones only, with some absent. D and trimming were read from the DNA, whereas the V and J calls and clone size are those reported in that table. The table lists some 70,000 clones, approximately 92% of them singletons. The CDR3 spans 17 residues. Trimming took off 3 bases at V and 0 bases at J, with 18 bases between the two ends. Looked up from germline, CDR1 is KGHSH and CDR2 is LQKENI. Sequenced: peripheral blood. The sequence derives from a man aged 50-60 years with acute or convalescent COVID-19. J is TRBJ2-7 and V is TRBV18; TRBD2 is a possible D gene (6 bases). CDR3 DNA sequence: TGTGCCAGCTCACCCGCAGGAGGGACGCAGAGCTCCTACGAGCAGTACTTC. It is translated as CASSPAGGTQSSYEQYF. The whole variable domain, remainder taken from reference TRBV18 and TRBJ2-7, is NAGVMQNPRHLVRRRGQEARLRCSPMKGHSHVYWYRQLPEEGLKFMVYLQKENIIDESGMPKERFSAEFPKEGPSILRIQQVVRGDSAAYFCASSPAGGTQSSYEQYFGPGTRLTVT.